The rows below give T cell receptor beta chains drawn from one sample of a study of T cell responses to AZD1222 COVID-19 vaccine. The protocol was immunoSEQ multiplex PCR, while the TCRdb copy is restricted to in-frame clones and leaves out a portion. This repertoire shows about 140,000 clones, 90% to 95% found once; its top ten account for 1.6%. Sample: peripheral blood, taken on day 0 of AZD1222 vaccination. All receptors come from an adult in good health. CDR3s include the opening cysteine and the closing phenylalanine or tryptophan. The order of the fields is D gene, clone size, J gene, V gene, CDR3 protein, CDR3 DNA. A D gene is named only where the DNA matches it firmly. The listing skips clone size in some rows; elsewhere it reads once, few, many or a size class.

TRBD1	.	TRBJ1-1	TRBV19	CASSMTGYNTEAFF	TGTGCCAGTAGCATGACAGGGTATAACACTGAAGCTTTCTTT
.	.	TRBJ1-2	TRBV7-2	CASSLDWGQNYGYTF	TGTGCCAGCAGCCTAGACTGGGGGCAGAACTATGGCTACACCTTC
TRBD2	once	TRBJ2-1	TRBV29-1	CSCVGRLAIANEQFF	TGCAGCTGCGTAGGGAGACTAGCGATAGCCAATGAGCAGTTCTTC
.	.	TRBJ2-2	TRBV19	CASSIAGYRELFF	TGTGCCAGTAGTATTGCAGGTTACCGGGAGCTGTTTTTT
TRBD1	.	TRBJ1-2	TRBV14	CASSLRDRRGYTF	TGTGCCAGCAGCCTCCGGGACAGACGTGGCTACACCTTC
.	.	TRBJ1-2	TRBV12-3/TRBV12-4	CASSLAGDYGYTF	TGTGCCAGCAGTTTGGCAGGGGACTATGGCTACACCTTC
.	.	TRBJ1-2	TRBV11-2	CASSRGGERDYGYTF	TGTGCCAGCAGCCGCGGGGGGGAAAGAGACTATGGCTACACCTTC
.	.	TRBJ1-6	TRBV28	CASSLVGEVDSPLHF	TGTGCCAGCAGTTTAGTGGGGGAAGTAGACTCACCCCTCCACTTT
TRBD2	.	TRBJ2-6	TRBV6-4	CASSDSTSSSGANVLTF	TGTGCCAGCAGTGACTCGACTAGCTCCTCTGGGGCCAACGTCCTGACTTTC
.	.	TRBJ1-1	TRBV10-3	CAISRSGPAHTEAFF	TGTGCCATCAGCCGTTCTGGGCCTGCGCACACTGAAGCTTTCTTT
TRBD1	.	TRBJ1-5	TRBV11-2	CASSPDRDGNQPQHF	TGTGCCAGCAGCCCGGACAGGGACGGCAATCAGCCCCAGCATTTT
TRBD1	few	TRBJ2-5	TRBV9	CASSVGQGAIETQYF	TGTGCCAGCAGCGTCGGGCAGGGGGCAATAGAGACCCAGTACTTC
.	.	TRBJ1-1	TRBV7-2	CASSRAARPEAFF	TGTGCCAGCAGCCGGGCCGCGAGACCTGAAGCTTTCTTT
.	.	TRBJ2-7	TRBV5-6	CASSLRITGEQYF	TGTGCCAGCAGCTTGAGGATAACGGGCGAGCAGTACTTC
.	.	TRBJ1-1	TRBV5-1	CASSSPSNTEAFF	TGCGCCAGCAGCTCTCCCTCGAACACTGAAGCTTTCTTT
.	.	TRBJ1-6	TRBV5-4	CASSLDNSPLHF	TGTGCCAGCAGCTTGGATAATTCACCCCTCCACTTT
.	.	TRBJ1-6	TRBV5-6	CASSEGSYNSPLHF	TGTGCCAGCAGCGAGGGGTCCTATAATTCACCCCTCCACTTT
.	.	TRBJ1-5	TRBV27	CASSPSAYSNQPQHF	TGTGCCAGCAGCCCGTCCGCCTATAGCAATCAGCCCCAGCATTTT
.	.	TRBJ2-3	TRBV11-1	CASSLVARGGTDTQYF	TGTGCCAGCAGCTTAGTAGCGAGAGGGGGCACAGATACGCAGTATTTT
TRBD2	.	TRBJ2-7	TRBV29-1	CSVAQRGTYEQYF	TGCAGCGTCGCTCAGCGGGGGACGTACGAGCAGTACTTC
.	few	TRBJ1-4	TRBV14	CASSQEPLGEKLFF	TGTGCCAGCAGCCAAGAGCCCCTGGGTGAAAAACTGTTTTTT
.	.	TRBJ2-5	TRBV7-9	CASSFYDQETQYF	TGTGCCAGCAGCTTTTACGACCAAGAGACCCAGTACTTC
.	.	TRBJ1-1	TRBV30	CAWSRRPEAFF	TGTGCCTGGAGTCGCAGGCCTGAAGCTTTCTTT
.	.	TRBJ1-3	TRBV7-6	CASSRAAGGGNTIYF	TGTGCCAGCAGCCGAGCCGCTGGGGGAGGAAACACCATATATTTT
.	.	TRBJ2-1	TRBV4-3	CASSHLSANEQFF	TGCGCCAGCAGCCACTTATCAGCGAATGAGCAGTTCTTC
.	.	TRBJ1-2	TRBV7-8	CASSETPVYGYTF	TGTGCCAGCAGCGAAACTCCCGTCTATGGCTACACCTTC
TRBD1	.	TRBJ1-2	TRBV9	CASSPGTGENYGYTF	TGTGCCAGCAGCCCCGGGACAGGGGAGAACTATGGCTACACCTTC
.	once	TRBJ1-1	TRBV25-1	CASSEPTGRGTEAFF	TGTGCCAGCAGTGAACCTACAGGGAGGGGCACTGAAGCTTTCTTT
TRBD1	.	TRBJ2-1	TRBV15	CATTENDRGRGNEQFF	TGTGCCACTACCGAGAATGACAGGGGGCGAGGGAATGAGCAGTTCTTC
.	.	TRBJ1-5	TRBV6-5	CASSYSYSNQPQHF	TGTGCCAGCAGTTACTCTTATAGCAATCAGCCCCAGCATTTT
.	.	TRBJ1-1	TRBV7-2	CASSLVSTGAFF	TGTGCCAGCAGCTTAGTTTCCACGGGGGCTTTCTTT
.	.	TRBJ1-5	TRBV2	CASSVDRLNQPQHF	TGTGCCAGCAGTGTCGACAGGTTAAATCAGCCCCAGCATTTT
.	once	TRBJ1-3	TRBV7-8	CASGGGRTGNTIYF	TGTGCCAGCGGGGGGGGCAGAACTGGAAACACCATATATTTT
TRBD1	once	TRBJ1-6	TRBV28	CASSLTGSSYNSPLHF	TGTGCCAGCAGTTTGACAGGGAGCTCCTATAATTCACCCCTCCACTTT
TRBD2	.	TRBJ2-7	TRBV20-1	CSASGLAGDYEQYF	TGCAGTGCTAGTGGACTAGCGGGGGACTACGAGCAGTACTTC
TRBD1	.	TRBJ2-1	TRBV24-1	CATSDLSRGFGHNEQFF	TGTGCCACCAGTGATTTGTCCAGGGGGTTTGGCCACAATGAGCAGTTCTTC
TRBD2	once	TRBJ2-3	TRBV27	CASWPQGTSGRILTQYF	TGTGCCAGTTGGCCCCAGGGGACTAGCGGGAGGATCCTTACGCAGTATTTT
.	few	TRBJ1-5	TRBV12-3/TRBV12-4	CASSYGQPQHF	TGTGCCAGCAGTTATGGTCAGCCCCAGCATTTT
.	.	TRBJ2-1	TRBV12-3/TRBV12-4	CASSLMGYEQFF	TGTGCCAGCAGTTTAATGGGATATGAGCAGTTCTTC
.	.	TRBJ1-1	TRBV5-4	CASGAGNTEAFF	TGTGCCTCGGGGGCAGGGAACACTGAAGCTTTCTTT
TRBD1	.	TRBJ1-1	TRBV6-4	CASRPGTGGTEAFF	TGTGCCAGCAGACCAGGGACAGGCGGGACTGAAGCTTTCTTT
.	.	TRBJ2-3	TRBV6-5	CASSYPTFRTDTQYF	TGTGCCAGCAGTTACCCAACGTTTAGGACAGATACGCAGTATTTT
TRBD2	.	TRBJ2-1	TRBV18	CASSPRGGTSLPEQFF	TGTGCCAGCTCACCAAGAGGCGGGACTAGCCTCCCTGAGCAGTTCTTC
.	.	TRBJ1-3	TRBV5-1	CASSSAGDFSGNTIYF	TGCGCCAGCAGTTCGGCAGGGGATTTCAGTGGAAACACCATATATTTT
.	.	TRBJ1-1	TRBV10-3	CAISVGGQNTEAFF	TGTGCCATCAGTGTGGGGGGACAGAACACTGAAGCTTTCTTT
.	.	TRBJ2-3	TRBV6-4	CASSASDGTDTQYF	TGTGCCAGCAGTGCAAGCGACGGCACAGATACGCAGTATTTT
.	once	TRBJ2-6	TRBV27	CATRLGGAGANVLTF	TGTGCCACCAGACTGGGGGGTGCGGGGGCCAACGTCCTGACTTTC
.	.	TRBJ2-1	TRBV5-6	CASSSWRKGGTAEGNEQFF	TGTGCCAGCAGCTCTTGGCGGAAGGGGGGGACAGCGGAGGGCAATGAGCAGTTCTTC
.	.	TRBJ1-3	TRBV30	CASPSGNTIYF	TGTGCCTCCCCCTCTGGAAACACCATATATTTT
.	.	TRBJ2-7	TRBV12-3/TRBV12-4	CASSFFPPYEQYF	TGTGCCAGCAGTTTTTTTCCACCCTACGAGCAGTACTTC
.	.	TRBJ1-2	TRBV20-1	CSARFPYTF	TGCAGTGCTAGGTTCCCCTACACCTTC
.	.	TRBJ2-7	TRBV10-1	CASSEQRTGTYEQYF	TGCGCCAGCAGTGAGCAGCGGACGGGCACCTACGAGCAGTACTTC
.	.	TRBJ1-2	TRBV5-6	CASSSGAGVDYGYTF	TGTGCCAGCAGCTCCGGGGCAGGGGTCGACTATGGCTACACCTTC
.	.	TRBJ2-7	TRBV13	CASSQGGFYEQYF	TGTGCCAGCAGCCAAGGGGGTTTCTACGAGCAGTACTTC
.	.	TRBJ2-7	TRBV5-1	CASSWTPPTGPYEQYF	TGCGCCAGCAGCTGGACACCTCCGACAGGCCCCTACGAGCAGTACTTC
.	.	TRBJ2-7	TRBV6-4	CATPEKGIYEQYF	TGTGCCACTCCGGAGAAAGGGATATACGAGCAGTACTTC
TRBD1	.	TRBJ1-2	TRBV5-6	CASTFEGAGGYTF	TGTGCCAGCACCTTTGAGGGGGCAGGTGGCTACACCTTC
.	once	TRBJ1-1	TRBV30	CAWGQSTLEAFF	TGTGCCTGGGGACAGTCCACCCTTGAAGCTTTCTTT
.	.	TRBJ2-5	TRBV7-2	CASSLGGGETQYF	TGTGCCAGCAGCTTAGGGGGAGGAGAGACCCAGTACTTC
TRBD1	.	TRBJ2-7	TRBV19	CASSTLGGKTYEQYF	TGTGCCAGTAGTACCTTAGGGGGCAAGACCTACGAGCAGTACTTC